What follows are 2 T cell receptor beta chains derived from one specimen sequenced in a study of blood T cell repertoires in COVID-19. Here immunoSEQ multiplex PCR was the method, and the copy in TCRdb shows in-frame clones only, minus some. The repertoire holds approximately 200,000 clones, with roughly 82% as singletons. Sequenced sample: PBMCs or T cells enriched from blood (not recorded which). The receptors were gathered from a man aged 40-49 years who had recovered from COVID-19.

The rearrangement links TRBV19 to TRBJ2-5; TRBD2 matches at 10 bases. After removal of 6 bases from V and 0 bases from J, the junction contained 4 bases not matched to a gene. Germline V gene sequence: CDR1 LNHDA, CDR2 SQIVND (reference sequence). The CDR3 is 15 residues long. The CDR3 spells CASRGLAINQETQYF. DNA of the CDR3: TGTGCCAGTAGGGGACTAGCGATAAACCAAGAGACCCAGTACTTC.

The CDR3 DNA follows: TGTGCCAGCAGTTTACCTAGAGGGAAAGTGACCCAGTACTTC. Translation gives CASSLPRGKVTQYF. The chain couples TRBV28 to TRBJ2-5; TRBD2 might be the D (5 bases). This CDR3 spans 14 amino acids. Germline assignment: CDR1 MDHEN and CDR2 SYDVKM. Trimming stripped 2 bases from V and 7 bases from J, with 14 bases between.